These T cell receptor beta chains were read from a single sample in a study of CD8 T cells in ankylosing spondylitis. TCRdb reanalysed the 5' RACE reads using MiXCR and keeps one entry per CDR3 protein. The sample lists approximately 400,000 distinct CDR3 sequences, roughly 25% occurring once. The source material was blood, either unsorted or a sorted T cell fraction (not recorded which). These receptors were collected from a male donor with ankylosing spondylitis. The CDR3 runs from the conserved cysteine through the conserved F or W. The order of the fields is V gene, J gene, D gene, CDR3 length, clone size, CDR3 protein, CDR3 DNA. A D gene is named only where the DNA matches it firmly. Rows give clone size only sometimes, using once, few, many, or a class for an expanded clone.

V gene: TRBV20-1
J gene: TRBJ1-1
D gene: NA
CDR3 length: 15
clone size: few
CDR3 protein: CSAGGSGRANTEAFF
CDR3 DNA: TGCAGTGCTGGGGGCTCCGGACGGGCGAACACTGAAGCTTTCTTT

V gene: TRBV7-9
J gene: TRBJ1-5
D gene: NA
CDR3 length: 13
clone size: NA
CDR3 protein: CASSLEGPGPQHF
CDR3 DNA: TGTGCCAGCAGCCTAGAAGGTCCAGGTCCCCAGCATTTT

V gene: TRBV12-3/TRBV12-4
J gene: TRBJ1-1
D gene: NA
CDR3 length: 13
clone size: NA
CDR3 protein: CASSRTGRTEAFF
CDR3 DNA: TGTGCCAGCAGTCGTACAGGACGCACTGAAGCTTTCTTT

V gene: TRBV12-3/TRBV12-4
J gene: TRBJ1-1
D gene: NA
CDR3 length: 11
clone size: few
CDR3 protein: CASSFMTEAFF
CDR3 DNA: TGTGCCAGCAGTTTCATGACTGAAGCTTTCTTT

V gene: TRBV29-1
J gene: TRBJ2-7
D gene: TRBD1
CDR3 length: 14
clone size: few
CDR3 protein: CSVDQGQGFYEQYF
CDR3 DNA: TGCAGCGTTGATCAGGGACAGGGGTTCTACGAGCAGTACTTC

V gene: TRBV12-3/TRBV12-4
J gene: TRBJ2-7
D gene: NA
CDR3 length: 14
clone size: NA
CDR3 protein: CASSLPQQGYEQYF
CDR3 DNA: TGTGCCAGCAGTCTCCCCCAACAGGGCTACGAGCAGTACTTC

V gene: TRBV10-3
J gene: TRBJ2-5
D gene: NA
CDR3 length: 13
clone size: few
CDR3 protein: CAISKTDQETQYF
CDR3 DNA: TGTGCCATCAGCAAGACGGACCAAGAGACCCAGTACTTC

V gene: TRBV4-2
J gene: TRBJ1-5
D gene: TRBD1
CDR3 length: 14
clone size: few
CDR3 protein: CASSQRQGSQPQHF
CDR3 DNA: TGTGCCAGCAGCCAAAGACAGGGGAGTCAGCCCCAGCATTTT

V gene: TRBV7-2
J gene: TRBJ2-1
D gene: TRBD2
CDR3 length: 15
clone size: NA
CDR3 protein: CASSSSGRASNEQFF
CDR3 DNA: TGTGCCAGCAGCTCTAGCGGGAGGGCGAGCAATGAGCAGTTCTTC

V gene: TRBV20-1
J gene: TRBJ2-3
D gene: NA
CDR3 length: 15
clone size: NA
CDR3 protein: CSARDPRGPADTQYF
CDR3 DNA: TGCAGTGCTAGAGATCCCAGGGGCCCCGCGGATACGCAGTATTTT

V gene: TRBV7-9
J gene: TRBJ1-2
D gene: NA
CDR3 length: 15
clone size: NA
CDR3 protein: CASSLPTAGFYGYTF
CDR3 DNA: TGTGCCAGCAGCTTACCCACCGCAGGTTTCTATGGCTACACCTTC

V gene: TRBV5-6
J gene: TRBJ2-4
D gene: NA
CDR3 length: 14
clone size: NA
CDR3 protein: CASGGMGAKNIQYF
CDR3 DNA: TGTGCCAGTGGGGGGATGGGGGCCAAAAACATTCAGTACTTC

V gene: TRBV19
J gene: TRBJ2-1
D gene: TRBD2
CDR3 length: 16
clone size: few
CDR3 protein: CASSIRSGRIYNEQFF
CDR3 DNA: TGTGCCAGTAGTATTCGGAGCGGGAGGATCTACAATGAGCAGTTCTTC

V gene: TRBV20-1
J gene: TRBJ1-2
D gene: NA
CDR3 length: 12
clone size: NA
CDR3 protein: CSLQAANYGYTF
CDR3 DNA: TGCAGTTTACAGGCGGCTAACTATGGCTACACCTTC

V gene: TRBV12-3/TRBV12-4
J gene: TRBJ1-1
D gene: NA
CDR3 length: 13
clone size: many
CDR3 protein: CASSLTENTEAFF
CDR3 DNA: TGTGCCAGCAGCCTTACAGAAAACACTGAAGCTTTCTTT

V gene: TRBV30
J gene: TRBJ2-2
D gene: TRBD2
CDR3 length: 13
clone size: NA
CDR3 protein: CAWTTSGPGELFF
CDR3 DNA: TGTGCCTGGACCACTAGCGGGCCCGGGGAGCTGTTTTTT

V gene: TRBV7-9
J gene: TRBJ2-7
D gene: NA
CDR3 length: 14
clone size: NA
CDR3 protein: CASTSPSGHDEQYF
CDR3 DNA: TGTGCCAGCACCTCCCCCTCGGGGCATGACGAGCAGTACTTC

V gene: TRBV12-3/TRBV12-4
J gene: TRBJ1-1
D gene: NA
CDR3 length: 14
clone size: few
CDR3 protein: CASTPVFLNTEAFF
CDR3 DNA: TGTGCCAGTACCCCGGTCTTCCTAAACACTGAAGCTTTCTTT

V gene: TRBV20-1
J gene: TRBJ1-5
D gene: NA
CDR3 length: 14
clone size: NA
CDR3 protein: CSARDRAGSQPQHF
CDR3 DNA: TGCAGTGCTAGAGATAGAGCAGGTAGCCAGCCCCAGCATTTT

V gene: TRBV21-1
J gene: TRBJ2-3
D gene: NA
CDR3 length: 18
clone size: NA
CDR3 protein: CASNSTSGKEPSTDTQYF
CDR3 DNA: TGTGCCAGCAACTCGACTAGCGGGAAAGAACCTAGCACAGATACGCAGTATTTT

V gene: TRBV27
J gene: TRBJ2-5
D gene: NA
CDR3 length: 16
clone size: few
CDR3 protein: CASSFFGKGRQETQYF
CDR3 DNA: TGTGCCAGCAGTTTTTTTGGTAAAGGGCGCCAAGAGACCCAGTACTTC

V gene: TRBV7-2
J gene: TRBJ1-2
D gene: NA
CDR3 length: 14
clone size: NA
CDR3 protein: CASSHDRANYGYTF
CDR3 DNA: TGTGCCAGCAGCCATGACAGAGCTAACTATGGCTACACCTTC

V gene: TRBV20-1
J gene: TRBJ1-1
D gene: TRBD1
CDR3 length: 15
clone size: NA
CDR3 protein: CSARRQGRLNTEAFF
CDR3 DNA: TGCAGTGCTAGAAGACAGGGGCGTCTGAACACTGAAGCTTTCTTT

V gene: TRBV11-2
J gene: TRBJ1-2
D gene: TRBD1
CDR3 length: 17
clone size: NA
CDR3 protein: CASSLDGGRQGLGGYTF
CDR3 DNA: TGTGCCAGCAGCTTAGATGGGGGACGACAGGGTCTCGGTGGCTACACCTTC

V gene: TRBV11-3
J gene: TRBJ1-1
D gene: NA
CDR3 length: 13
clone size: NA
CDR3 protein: CASSLMTDTEAFF
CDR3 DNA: TGTGCCAGCAGCTTAATGACGGACACTGAAGCTTTCTTT

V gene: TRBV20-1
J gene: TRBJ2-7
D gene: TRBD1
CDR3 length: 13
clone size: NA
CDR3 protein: CSAGQTGDHEQYF
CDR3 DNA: TGCAGTGCTGGCCAAACAGGGGACCACGAGCAGTACTTC

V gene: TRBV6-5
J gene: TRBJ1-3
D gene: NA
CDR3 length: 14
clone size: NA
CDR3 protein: CASSFGSGGNTIYF
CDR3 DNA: TGTGCCAGCAGTTTCGGGTCGGGCGGAAACACCATATATTTT

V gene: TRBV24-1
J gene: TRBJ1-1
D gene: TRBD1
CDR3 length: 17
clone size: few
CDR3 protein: CATSEAEGGDRNTEAFF
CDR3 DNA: TGTGCCACCAGTGAAGCGGAAGGGGGCGACAGGAACACTGAAGCTTTCTTT

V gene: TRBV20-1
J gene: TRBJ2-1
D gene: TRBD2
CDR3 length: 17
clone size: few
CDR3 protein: CSAYPGLAGEEGNEQFF
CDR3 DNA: TGCAGTGCCTACCCTGGGCTAGCGGGAGAAGAGGGGAATGAGCAGTTCTTC

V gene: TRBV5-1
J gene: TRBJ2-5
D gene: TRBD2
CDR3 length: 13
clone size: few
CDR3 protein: CASSLDPGRDLAF
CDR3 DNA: TGCGCCAGCAGCTTGGACCCCGGGAGGGACCTGGCCTTC

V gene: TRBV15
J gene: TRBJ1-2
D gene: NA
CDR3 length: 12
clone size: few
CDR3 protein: CATRSRNYGYTF
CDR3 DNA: TGTGCCACCCGTTCCCGGAACTATGGCTACACCTTC

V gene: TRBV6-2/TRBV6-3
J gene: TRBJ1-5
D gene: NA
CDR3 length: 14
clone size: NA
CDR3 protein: CASSYSGVRQPQHF
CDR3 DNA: TGTGCCAGCAGTTACTCGGGGGTTAGACAGCCCCAGCATTTT

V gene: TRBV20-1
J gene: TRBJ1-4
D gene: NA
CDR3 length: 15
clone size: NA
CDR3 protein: CSARDLGRDDEKLFF
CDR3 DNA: TGCAGTGCTAGAGATCTGGGGCGCGATGATGAAAAACTGTTTTTT

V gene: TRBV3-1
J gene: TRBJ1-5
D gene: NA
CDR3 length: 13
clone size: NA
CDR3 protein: CASSPYINQPQHF
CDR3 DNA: TGTGCCAGCAGCCCCTATATAAATCAGCCCCAGCATTTT

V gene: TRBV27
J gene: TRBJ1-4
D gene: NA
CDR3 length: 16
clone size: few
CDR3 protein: CASSPSQIATNEKLFF
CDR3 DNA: TGTGCCAGCAGTCCCAGCCAGATTGCAACTAATGAAAAACTGTTTTTT

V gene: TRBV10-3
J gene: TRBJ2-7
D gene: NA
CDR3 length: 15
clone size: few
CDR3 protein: CAAQEVGAGGGEQYF
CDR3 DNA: TGTGCCGCCCAGGAGGTCGGGGCAGGGGGGGGCGAGCAGTACTTC

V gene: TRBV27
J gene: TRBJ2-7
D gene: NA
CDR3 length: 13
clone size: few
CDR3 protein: CASSLKDSYEQYF
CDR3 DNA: TGTGCCAGCAGTTTAAAGGACTCCTACGAGCAGTACTTC

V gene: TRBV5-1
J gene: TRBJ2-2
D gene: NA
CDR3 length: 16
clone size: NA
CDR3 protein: CASSLTPDANTGELFF
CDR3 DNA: TGCGCCAGCAGCTTGACCCCGGATGCGAACACCGGGGAGCTGTTTTTT

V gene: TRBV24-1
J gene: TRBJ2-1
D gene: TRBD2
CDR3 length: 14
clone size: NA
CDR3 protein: CATSRYSGSTEQFF
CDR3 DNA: TGTGCCACCAGTCGATACAGCGGGAGTACTGAGCAGTTCTTC

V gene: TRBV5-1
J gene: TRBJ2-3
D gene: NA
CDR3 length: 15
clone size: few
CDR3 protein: CASSLDGKFTDTQYF
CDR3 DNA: TGCGCCAGCAGCTTGGATGGGAAATTCACAGATACGCAGTATTTT

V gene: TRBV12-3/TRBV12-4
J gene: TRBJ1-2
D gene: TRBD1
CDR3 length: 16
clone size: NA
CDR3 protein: CASSSKGWTGGEGYTF
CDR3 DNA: TGTGCCAGCAGTTCGAAAGGATGGACAGGGGGCGAGGGCTACACCTTC

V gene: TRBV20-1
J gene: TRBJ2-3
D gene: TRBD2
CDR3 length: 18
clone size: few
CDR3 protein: CSARGTSGTHITADTQYF
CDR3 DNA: TGCAGTGCTAGAGGGACTAGCGGGACACACATAACCGCAGATACGCAGTATTTT